One and the same sample provided the 8 T cell receptor beta chains below, sequenced in a study of blood T cell repertoires in COVID-19. The method was immunoSEQ multiplex PCR; TCRdb's version includes in-frame clones alone and lacks a portion of them. The data contain a few hundred thousand clones, about 85% of them singletons. Sequenced sample: PBMCs or T cells enriched from blood (not recorded which). The source is a woman aged 45-65 years who had been exposed to COVID-19.

The chain has TRBV24-1 and TRBJ2-7, with a possible D match to TRBD2 (5 bases). The CDR3 runs to 14 residues. Trimming took off 6 bases at V and 0 bases at J, with 11 bases between the two ends. From germline, CDR1 is KGHDR and CDR2 SFDVKD. The DNA of the CDR3 is TGTGCCACCAGTCCGAGGGCTTCCTCCTACGAGCAGTACTTC. Its translation: CATSPRASSYEQYF.

The chain combines TRBV19 with TRBJ1-2, with 8 nucleotides matching TRBD1. The CDR3 runs to 16 residues. J lost 0 bases, V lost 6 bases, and 9 bases had no gene match. Germline V lookup: CDR1 LNHDA, CDR2 SQIVND (reference sequence). The CDR3 nucleotides are TGTGCCAGTAGGACATCGGACAGGGCGCCTAACTATGGCTACACCTTC. As protein: CASRTSDRAPNYGYTF.

The genes are TRBV27 and TRBJ1-2; TRBD1 matches at 8 bases. Germline CDR1 and CDR2: MNHEY and SMNVEV (reference sequence). CDR3 length: 14 residues. V gave up 6 bases and J gave up 5 bases; unmatched junction bases: 8. The CDR3 nucleotides are TGTGCCAGCAGGAAAGACAGGGGCCCTTATGGCTACACCTTC. Protein sequence: CASRKDRGPYGYTF.

The chain carries TRBV20-1 and TRBJ2-5; D gene uncertain. There are 14 residues in the CDR3. With 3 bases removed from V and 6 bases from J, the gap between germline ends came to 17 bases. Germline V gene data show CDR1 as DFQATT and CDR2 as SNEGSKA (reference sequence). The CDR3 reads CSASHHGGRQTQYF. The CDR3 coding sequence is TGCAGTGCTAGTCATCATGGCGGCCGGCAGACCCAGTACTTC.

The count of this clone is one. The same CDR3 can be traced to other DNA sequences in this sample. V and J are TRBV5-1 and TRBJ1-2; D remains unclear. This CDR3 is built from 12 residues. The V gene's germline CDR1 is SGHRS and CDR2 YFSETQ. The germline V and J ends were trimmed by 0 bases and 4 bases, with 4 bases remaining between them. CDR3 sequence reads: CASSLGSYGYTF. The DNA for the CDR3 is TGCGCCAGCAGCTTGGGCAGCTATGGCTACACCTTC.

The chain couples TRBV6-5 to TRBJ1-5; D is unresolved. The CDR3 has 13 residues. V lost 7 bases and J 2 bases, leaving 9 bases between the germline ends. Germline CDR1 is MNHEY and CDR2 is SVGAGI. DNA of the CDR3: TGTGCCAGCACGGGGAACCGCAATCAGCCCCAGCATTTT. Protein product: CASTGNRNQPQHF.

This chain joins TRBV6-5 and TRBJ1-5, with 7 bases lining up with TRBD1. J gave up 6 bases and V 6 bases, and 11 bases lay outside the gene matches. CDR1 and CDR2 from the germline V gene are MNHEY and SVGAGI. The CDR3 runs 15 residues. CDR3 in DNA: TGTGCCAGCAGAGTACAGGGGATGGGCTCTCAGCCCCAGCATTTT. Translating it yields CASRVQGMGSQPQHF.

The DNA for the CDR3 is TGTGCCAGCAGCCCGCCAGAACGAGGGACAGGGGGCACTGAAGCTTTCTTT. Encoded protein: CASSPPERGTGGTEAFF. The chain uses TRBV3-1 (or the pseudogene TRBV3-2) and TRBJ1-1; 11 bases are a match to TRBD1. The germline CDR1 and CDR2 sequences are LGHDT and YNNKEL (reference sequence). The CDR3 loop spans 17 amino acids. Trimming at V came to 4 bases and at J to 4 bases, leaving 11 bases not matched to a gene.